This TCR beta chain was obtained from a study of T-cell reconstitution after alpha-beta-depleted transplantation in children (dated by TCRdb to 2016 to 2017). Regarding the research as a whole: The study quantitatively tracked T-cell immune reconstitution after TCRalphabeta/CD19-depleted allogeneic hematopoietic cell transplantation in children using TCR repertoire profiling.

The CDR3 holds 15 amino acids from the cysteine to the phenylalanine. Of all the DNA, just the CDR3 is kept, 45 bases in frame from base 1. V trim: 2 bases; J trim: 1 base; unmatched bases: 5. From the germline V gene, CDR1 is SGHDT and CDR2 is YYEEEE. The method behind the library was PCR. For sequencing, an Illumina HiSeq 2500 was employed. TCR libraries were prepared with molecular barcoding, using unique molecular identifiers to normalize TCRbeta repertoire quantification. The public reads were reprocessed in TCRdb via fastp at Q25 and MiXCR, keeping in-frame beta chains. Every CDR3 protein is listed once, alongside the most common genes and DNA of its rows. The sample contains some 830,000 distinct CDR3 sequences, about 16% of them found a single time. The ten top clones hold around 4.5% of the sample. On this clonotype itself: There is no known antigen for this receptor. The input lacks base qualities; no much larger clone sits a single base away.

Findings and caveats that apply to the study as a whole: In some patients, the high TCRbeta diversity seen at day 60 was put down to recipient T cells and intrathymic progenitors that had survived conditioning. The apparently early alphabetaT-cell count recovery about two months after transplant was reportedly dependent on only several hundred rapidly expanded clones derived from non-depleted graft cells. Over subsequent months, a decline in hyperexpanded clone frequencies was noted, and after one year, T-cell counts and TCRbeta diversity were mostly ascribed to newly produced T cells.

The sample's treatment or condition, from its label and the paper: allogeneic hematopoietic cell transplantation with graft depleted of TCRalphabeta T cells and CD19 B cells. TCRalphabeta/CD19-depleted allogeneic hematopoietic cell grafts were given to the transplant recipients, all of whom were children. This specimen was PBMCs, mostly from graft donor cells, taken 360 days after TCRalphabeta/CD19-depleted stem cell transplant. The sequence came from a male patient between 5 and 17 years old who had a stem cell transplant for acute lymphoblastic leukemia, so the T cells may come from the graft donor. The receptor chain draws on TRBV5-6 and TRBJ2-5; 7 of the junction bases match TRBD1. The CDR3 here reads CASSFTGTVQETQYF. The sequence in DNA is TGTGCCAGCAGCTTTACCGGGACAGTCCAAGAGACCCAGTACTTC.